The 29 T cell receptor beta chains listed next were all sequenced from one sample in a study of blood T cells in healthy people across ages. Combining a sample-barcoded 5' primer with a J-beta primer mix, a second PCR ran for 7 to 11 cycles. Each CDR3 protein gets one entry after TCRdb re-called the 5' RACE reads with MiXCR. Altogether about 590,000 distinct CDR3 sequences are present, less than 35% being singletons, with the ten largest covering less than 20%. The sequenced material came from blood. The receptors here all came from a woman of 80 years or more in good health.

This sequence joins TRBV20-1 and TRBJ2-1; D may be TRBD1 or TRBD2 (7 bases each). Germline V gene lookup returns CDR1 DFQATT and CDR2 SNEGSKA (reference sequence). This CDR3 spans 14 amino acids. Trimming pared 8 bases from V and 0 bases from J, leaving 14 bases between. The chain's CDR3 is CSTRGGHSYNEQFF. Written as DNA, the CDR3 is TGCAGTACCAGGGGGGGGCACTCCTACAATGAGCAGTTCTTC.

This clonotype was counted between two and nine times. This chain links TRBV12-3 or TRBV12-4 with TRBJ2-7, with 11 bases aligning to TRBD2. This CDR3 has 15 residues. The V and J ends lost 5 bases and 0 bases, in that order; junction bases with no gene match: 3. The CDR3 sequence is CASSPGLAVSYEQYF. The DNA for the CDR3 is TGTGCCAGCAGTCCGGGACTAGCGGTCTCCTACGAGCAGTACTTC.

This clonotype was seen ten or more times. The chain carries TRBV10-3 and TRBJ2-1, with a possible D match to TRBD2 (5 bases). The germline V and J ends were trimmed by 10 bases and 2 bases, with 15 bases remaining between them. The germline CDR1 and CDR2 sequences are ENHRY and SYGVKD. The CDR3 extends over 14 amino acids. CDR3 coding DNA: TGTGCCACCGCTAGCCGGGGTCCCTACAATGAGCAGTTCTTC. As protein: CATASRGPYNEQFF.

The V call is TRBV7-3, the J call TRBJ2-2; 8 nucleotides agree with TRBD2. The CDR3 is 16 amino acids. The V segment lost 3 bases and the J segment 4 bases; nucleotides outside the gene matches: 7. Germline assignment: CDR1 SGHTA and CDR2 FQGTGA. The CDR3 loop reads CASSFRGGRGTGELFF. The CDR3 DNA reads TGTGCCAGCAGCTTTCGGGGGGGCCGTGGCACCGGGGAGCTGTTTTTT.

This clonotype has at least ten counts. The gene calls are TRBV29-1 and TRBJ1-2; tentatively, D is TRBD1 (5 bases). Trimming removed 4 bases at V and 0 bases at J, with 6 bases between. The CDR3 runs 12 residues. Germline CDR1 SQVTM, CDR2 ANQGSEA. The CDR3, as DNA: TGCAGCGTTGGGACAACTAACTATGGCTACACCTTC. Translated, it gives CSVGTTNYGYTF.

The V gene is TRBV21-1, the J gene TRBJ1-1; no check of the table's D call, TRBD1, against the DNA was made. TRBV21-1 is assigned pseudogene status. There are 20 residues in the CDR3. The CDR3 is CASSKRTRRQGATSFTEAFF. The CDR3 region has the DNA TGTGCCAGCAGCAAACGGACCCGGAGACAGGGGGCCACAAGTTTCACTGAAGCTTTCTTT.

There are a few counts of this clonotype. Compared with germline, one end of the junction differs, possibly owing to a read error. The gene calls are TRBV2 and TRBJ1-4, with 7 bases identical to TRBD1. CDR1 is SNHLY, CDR2 FYNNEI, per germline. The CDR3 is 14 amino acids. Written as DNA, the CDR3 is TGTGCCAGCAGGGAAGACAGGGTGGATGAAAAACTGTTTTTT. Encoded protein: CASREDRVDEKLFF.

This clonotype was recorded many times. V usage is TRBV27 and J usage is TRBJ1-1; a weak D match, TRBD1 (5 bases). The CDR3 sequence is 14 residues long. Germline assignment: CDR1 MNHEY and CDR2 SMNVEV (reference sequence). Deletions cut 1 base from V and 1 base from J, with 7 bases between. The CDR3 sequence: CASSLFGGNTEAFF. The CDR3, as DNA: TGTGCCAGCAGTTTATTCGGGGGGAACACTGAAGCTTTCTTT.

Only a few counts were recorded for this clonotype. The chain has TRBV3-1 and TRBJ2-7; D may be TRBD2 (6 bases). Trimming took 0 bases from V and 4 from J, leaving 16 bases between them. The CDR3 is 16 residues long. The germline V gene encodes CDR1 LGHDT and CDR2 YNNKEL (reference sequence). CDR3 region: CASSQDRQRALYEQYF. CDR3 nucleotides: TGTGCCAGCAGCCAAGATCGTCAGCGGGCGCTTTACGAGCAGTACTTC.

This clonotype was picked up many times. V usage is TRBV2 and J usage is TRBJ2-7, with D possibly matching TRBD1 (6 bases). The length of the CDR3 is 14 residues. V lost 8 bases and J lost 7, with 21 bases in between. Per the germline V gene, CDR1 is SNHLY and CDR2 is FYNNEI. The CDR3 sequence is CASGAGADLGEQYF. CDR3 DNA sequence: TGTGCCAGCGGCGCAGGGGCGGATCTAGGGGAGCAGTACTTC.

This clonotype was counted a few times. The chain has TRBV7-2 and TRBJ2-5; TRBD1 is a possible D gene (5 bases). Germline V lookup: CDR1 SGHTA, CDR2 FQGNSA. The CDR3 spans 13 residues. Trimming removed 2 bases from V and 8 bases from J, with 12 bases in between. The CDR3, as DNA: TGTGCCAGCAGCTTACGCACAGGCCCAACCCAGTACTTC. It specifies CASSLRTGPTQYF.

This clonotype has at least ten counts. It may be a read error: a sequence one base away is much more abundant. CDR3 loop: CSAREGGGAEEQYF. The CDR3 coding sequence is TGCAGTGCTAGAGAGGGCGGGGGGGCGGAGGAGCAGTACTTC. The chain carries TRBV20-1 and TRBJ2-5, with 9 bases aligning to TRBD2. Per germline, CDR1 DFQATT and CDR2 SNEGSKA (reference sequence). J was trimmed by 11 bases and V by 0 bases; bases with no gene match: 10. The CDR3 runs 14 residues.

This clonotype was found many times. This rearrangement joins TRBV4-2 to TRBJ1-2; D is uncertain. The CDR3 is 15 residues long. CDR1 is LGHNA, CDR2 YNFKEQ, per germline. V lost 0 bases, J lost 3 bases, and 11 bases lay in between. Here the CDR3 reads CASSQDSSEDYGYTF. DNA of the CDR3: TGTGCCAGCAGCCAAGACAGTTCCGAGGACTATGGCTACACCTTC.

At least ten counts were recorded for this clonotype. The chain is built from TRBV6-1 and TRBJ1-1; 7 bases fit TRBD1. After removal of 4 bases from V and 0 bases from J, the junction contained 8 bases not matched to a gene. Germline V gene lookup returns CDR1 MNHNS and CDR2 SASEGT. The CDR3 runs to 16 residues. The DNA of the CDR3 is TGTGCCAGCAGTGCGGACAGGCTCGGACTGAACACTGAAGCTTTCTTT. Residues: CASSADRLGLNTEAFF.

The genes are TRBV24-1 and TRBJ2-7; possible D gene TRBD2, 5 bases. The germline CDR1 and CDR2 sequences are KGHDR and SFDVKD. The length of the CDR3 is 14 residues. V lost 9 bases and J lost 7, with 21 bases in between. The CDR3 nucleotides are TGTGCCACCGCCGGGGATACCGCCTACAATGAGCAGTACTTC. This codes for CATAGDTAYNEQYF.

The chain uses TRBV6-5 and TRBJ1-6; tentatively, D is TRBD1 (6 bases). Germline V gives CDR1 MNHEY, CDR2 SVGAGI. V lost 2 bases and J 6 bases, leaving 11 bases between the germline ends. CDR3 length equals 15 residues. CDR3: CASSYEPQGNSPLHF. The CDR3 region has the DNA TGTGCCAGCAGTTACGAGCCACAGGGTAATTCACCCCTCCACTTT.

This clonotype was detected ten times or more. J is TRBJ2-3 and V is TRBV20-1; D is perhaps TRBD1 or TRBD2 (6 bases each). V lost 8 bases and J 7 bases, leaving 10 bases between the germline ends. Germline CDR1 and CDR2: DFQATT and SNEGSKA (reference sequence). The CDR3 length is 10 residues. CDR3 residues: CSIGGNTQYF. DNA for the CDR3: TGCAGTATAGGGGGGAATACGCAGTATTTT.

The genes are TRBV10-3 and TRBJ1-5; TRBD1 agrees at 10 bases. The J segment lost 5 bases and the V segment lost 10 bases, leaving 17 bases of the junction unmatched. The CDR3 contains 17 residues. The V gene's germline CDR1 is ENHRY and CDR2 SYGVKD. The CDR3 coding sequence is TGTGCCACGGTTTTAACTGGGGGACAGGGGAGCCATCAGCCCCAGCATTTT. Amino acid sequence: CATVLTGGQGSHQPQHF.

In this sample, this clonotype turned up a few times. This may arise from a read error, as a much more abundant clone is one base away. This sequence joins TRBV20-1 and TRBJ2-1; D uncertain. The J call may be mistaken, given a closer DNA end match to TRBJ2-7. CDR3 length equals 16 residues. Germline lookup yields CDR1 DFQATT and CDR2 SNEGSKA (reference sequence). In DNA form, the CDR3 reads TGCAGTGCTAGAGCCCTTGAGCGACGGTCCTACAATGAGCAGTACTTC. It yields the protein CSARALERRSYNEQYF.

As for this clonotype: One base away lies a much larger clone, so this may be a sequencing read error. The rearrangement uses TRBV10-3 and TRBJ2-1; the match to TRBD2 covers 11 bases. Matching the DNA end better, TRBJ2-7 makes the J call doubtful. The CDR3 contains 18 residues. From germline, CDR1 is ENHRY and CDR2 SYGVKD. The CDR3 nucleotides read TGTGCCATCACCCCTAGCGGGGGGCCCACCAACGGCTACAATGAGCAGTACTTC. Encoded protein: CAITPSGGPTNGYNEQYF.

The V and J genes are TRBV7-9 and TRBJ2-7; unclear D gene. The CDR3 has 11 amino acids. The germline gives CDR1 SEHNR, CDR2 FQNEAQ (reference sequence). Trimming pared 10 bases from V and 0 bases from J, leaving 7 bases between. This CDR3 is CATVGSYEQYF. Here the CDR3 DNA reads TGTGCCACGGTGGGCTCCTACGAGCAGTACTTC.

The table lists this clonotype with many counts. The chain is built from TRBV15 and TRBJ1-5; D gene unclear. Germline CDR1 reads LNHNV; CDR2 reads YYDKDF (reference sequence). V was cut by 5 bases and J by 2 bases, with 13 bases left in between. The length of the CDR3 is 15 residues. The CDR3 coding sequence is TGTGCCACCAGCCCCCGTCCCAGCGGCAATCAGCCCCAGCATTTT. As protein: CATSPRPSGNQPQHF.

In its sample, this clonotype was seen many times. This chain joins TRBV10-3 and TRBJ2-3; 11 bases match TRBD2. CDR1 is ENHRY and CDR2 is SYGVKD in the germline V gene. This CDR3 has 17 residues. J lost 4 bases, V lost 4 bases, and 10 bases had no gene match. CDR3 sequence (DNA): TGTGCCATCAGTGCACACTTAGCGGGGGGGGCCTCAGATACGCAGTATTTT. This sequence encodes CAISAHLAGGASDTQYF.

The chain is built from TRBV2 and TRBJ2-1; TRBD2 aligns across 12 bases. The CDR3 runs to 19 residues. V trimming: 6 bases; J trimming: 0 bases; junction bases outside the gene matches: 12. Germline CDR1 is SNHLY and CDR2 is FYNNEI. The DNA of the CDR3 is TGTGCCAGCAGCAAGACGACTAGCGGGGGCCTAAGCTCCTACAATGAGCAGTTCTTC. It translates to CASSKTTSGGLSSYNEQFF.

This clonotype came up many times. The genes are TRBV18 and TRBJ2-5; D perhaps matches TRBD1 (6 bases). This CDR3 comprises 13 residues. The V gene lost 6 bases and the J gene lost 5 bases, with 13 bases spanning the gap. Looked up from germline, CDR1 is KGHSH and CDR2 is LQKENI. As DNA, the CDR3 is TGTGCCAGCTCGAGGGGGTTGTTGGAGACCCAGTACTTC. It yields the protein CASSRGLLETQYF.

This clonotype was found many times. This chain links TRBV5-1 with TRBJ2-5, with 7 bases fitting TRBD1. The end of the DNA fits TRBJ2-7 better, so the J call may be wrong. The CDR3 is 14 residues long. From germline, CDR1 is SGHRS and CDR2 YFSETQ. CDR3 loop: CASSLEGGPSEQYF. The CDR3 DNA reads as TGCGCCAGCAGCTTGGAAGGGGGCCCCTCCGAGCAGTACTTC.

This clonotype was recorded many times. This chain links TRBV20-1 with TRBJ2-5; D may match TRBD1 or TRBD2 (6 bases each). Germline V gives CDR1 DFQATT, CDR2 SNEGSKA (reference sequence). The CDR3 covers 13 residues. Trimming cost V 6 bases and J 1 base, with 12 bases left between them. CDR3 loop: CSAQRGAQETQYF. CDR3 DNA sequence: TGCAGTGCCCAGAGGGGGGCCCAAGAGACCCAGTACTTC.

This clonotype appeared many times. The chain joins TRBV18 to TRBJ2-1, with D possibly TRBD1 on 6 matching bases. Trimming took 2 bases from V and 5 from J, leaving 22 bases between them. The CDR3 consists of 18 residues. Germline CDR1 reads KGHSH; CDR2 reads LQKENI. This CDR3 is CASSPFRSRQVDDNEQFF. In DNA, the CDR3 is TGTGCCAGCTCACCATTCCGTTCCAGACAGGTAGACGACAATGAGCAGTTCTTC.

This clonotype was detected only a few times. A much more abundant neighbour one base away suggests this may be a read error. The CDR3 region has the DNA TGCGCCAGCAGCCAAGGTAGCGGCAACTATGGCTACACCTTC. It translates to CASSQGSGNYGYTF. The chain uses TRBV4-3 and TRBJ1-2; D is unresolved. This CDR3 has 14 amino acids. Looked up from germline, CDR1 is LGHNA and CDR2 is YSLEER. Trimming shortened V by 1 base and J by 2 bases, and 8 bases separated the two germline ends.